The 3 T cell receptor beta chains below were found in one sample sequenced in a study of shared clonotypes between healthy human individuals. Cells designated naive CD8 were CD45RO-negative and were positively selected for CCR7, with terminally differentiated effector memory CD45RA+ cells excluded. Data came from immunoSEQ multiplex PCR; TCRdb stores just in-frame clones and leaves some out. The sample lists around 600,000 clones, approximately 95% occurring once. Sequenced material: naive CD8+ T cells sorted from blood. These receptors were taken from a woman aged 25-40 years in good health.

The rearrangement joins TRBV28 to TRBJ2-7, with D perhaps TRBD2 (6 bases). V dropped 7 bases and J dropped 3 bases, with 19 bases sitting between them. The CDR3 consists of 15 residues. The V gene's germline CDR1 is MDHEN and CDR2 SYDVKM. The CDR3 bases are TGTGCCAGCACGCGGGGAATCGACGTAGACTACGAGCAGTACTTC. It encodes CASTRGIDVDYEQYF. The variable domain in full, completed from reference TRBV28 and TRBJ2-7, reads DVKVTQSSRYLVKRTGEKVFLECVQDMDHENMFWYRQDPGLGLRLIYFSYDVKMKEKGDIPEGYSVSREKKERFSLILESASTNQTSMYLCASTRGIDVDYEQYFGPGTRLTVT.

The chain has TRBV21-1 and TRBJ1-1. TRBV21-1 is reported as a pseudogene. The CDR3 is 10 amino acids. CDR3 region: CASTVTEAFF. The CDR3 nucleotides are TGTGCCAGCACCGTTACTGAAGCTTTCTTT.

The V call is TRBV9, the J call TRBJ2-3; D is possibly TRBD2 (6 bases). With 4 bases removed from V and 1 base from J, the gap between germline ends came to 19 bases. Germline CDR1 is SGDLS and CDR2 is YYNGEE. The CDR3 runs 17 residues. The DNA for the CDR3 is TGTGCCAGCAGCTTCGAACCCGGGGCTAGCGGCACAGATACGCAGTATTTT. Its protein product is CASSFEPGASGTDTQYF.